The clone carrying this T cell receptor beta chain was recorded many times. The antigen is not known. Exclusions: uncontrolled infection, other autoimmune disease, pregnancy, lactation. PBMCs came from 9 to 10 ml fresh peripheral blood. The germline V and J ends were trimmed by 7 bases and 1 base, with 10 bases remaining between them. Germline CDR1 SQVTM, CDR2 ANQGSEA. This CDR3 is built from 13 residues. This record belongs to a study of T cells in Graves' hyperthyroidism and ophthalmopathy. General study results and limits: Patients with ophthalmopathy were separated from those with stable hyperthyroidism by a 13 V-J model. Expanded thyroid clonotypes (above 0.001) were mostly also found in blood.

TCR beta CDR3 regions were amplified from RNA. Carried out on the TCR CDR3, a first-round RT-PCR used the HTBI primer set. TCRdb independently ran MiXCR on the multiplex PCR reads; one entry per CDR3 protein. The sample has hundreds of thousands of distinct CDR3 sequences, 30% to 40% seen once; the top ten hold roughly 31%. The sample comprised blood. The chain joins TRBV29-1 to TRBJ2-2, with TRBD2 as a possible D gene (5 bases). The sequence derives from a woman in her thirties or forties with Graves' hyperthyroidism. The CDR3 here is CSASRGNTGELFF. The DNA of the CDR3 is TGCAGCGCCTCACGGGGGAACACCGGGGAGCTGTTTTTT.